This paragraph covers one TCR beta chain sequence. These data come from a study of OX40 agonist ivuxolimab in advanced cancers. In the study overall: Eligibility admitted prior anti-PD-1, anti-PD-L1 or anti-CTLA-4 therapy; about 40% had some.

J lost 1 base, V lost 5 bases, and 3 bases had no gene match. CDR3 length: 15 amino acids. Germline loops: CDR1 SGHTA, CDR2 FQGTGA. Method: immunoSEQ multiplex PCR; TCRdb's copy keeps in-frame clones and lacks some. The table shows 43,000 or so clones, with around 86% occurring only once. The receptor comes from an adult with an advanced solid tumor such as melanoma, head and neck, liver or kidney cancer. The sample was CD4+ or CD8+ T cells sorted from blood, taken in a trial of the OX40 agonist ivuxolimab. The rearrangement joins TRBV7-3 to TRBJ2-2; 8 nucleotides match TRBD2. CDR3 sequence (DNA): TGTGCCAGCAGCCCCACTAGCGGGAACACCGGGGAGCTGTTTTTT. Translation gives CASSPTSGNTGELFF.